A single sample is the source of the 20 T cell receptor beta chains below, sequenced in a study of blood T cell repertoires in COVID-19. Clones were read by immunoSEQ multiplex PCR, and TCRdb kept only the in-frame ones, dropping some. The sample records some 130,000 clones, about 70% being singletons. Sequenced input: peripheral blood. Receptors originate from a woman aged 70-85 years with acute or convalescent COVID-19.

The chain combines TRBV15 with TRBJ1-3; perhaps TRBD1 as D (5 bases). Trimming stripped 0 bases from V and 8 bases from J, with 8 bases between. Germline V CDR1 and CDR2: LNHNV, YYDKDF (reference sequence). The CDR3 spans 13 residues. CDR3: CATSRDIGDTIYF. CDR3 sequence (DNA): TGTGCCACCAGCAGAGATATAGGGGACACCATATATTTT. The entire variable domain, with the rest obtained from reference TRBV15 and TRBJ1-3, is as follows: DAMVIQNPRYQVTQFGKPVTLSCSQTLNHNVMYWYQQKSSQAPKLLFHYYDKDFNNEADTPDNFQSRRPNTSFCFLDIRSPGLGDTAMYLCATSRDIGDTIYFGEGSWLTVV.

The chain recombines TRBV10-3 with TRBJ1-2; D is possibly TRBD1 (5 bases). Germline CDR1 is ENHRY and CDR2 is SYGVKD. Trimming took off 5 bases at V and 6 bases at J, with 16 bases between the two ends. The CDR3 is 14 amino acids. The CDR3 loop is CAISSRPTEHGYTF. CDR3 DNA: TGTGCCATCAGTTCTCGACCGACAGAGCATGGCTACACCTTC.

The V gene is TRBV19, the J gene TRBJ1-5; no definite D call. CDR1 LNHDA and CDR2 SQIVND come from the germline V gene (reference sequence). Deletions cut 2 bases from V and 7 bases from J, with 15 bases between. The CDR3 is 15 residues long. The CDR3 spells CASSIMGGMRQPQHF. CDR3 sequence (DNA): TGTGCCAGTAGTATAATGGGAGGGATGAGACAGCCCCAGCATTTT.

J is TRBJ2-5 and V is TRBV7-7; 8 nucleotides align to TRBD1. The V and J ends lost 1 base and 5 bases, in that order; junction bases with no gene match: 6. The CDR3 is 15 amino acids. Germline assignment: CDR1 SSHAT and CDR2 FNYEAQ (reference sequence). CDR3 sequence reads: CASSLGSGGLETQYF. For the CDR3, the DNA is TGTGCCAGCAGCTTAGGATCAGGGGGCTTGGAGACCCAGTACTTC.

The V gene is TRBV5-1, the J gene TRBJ2-3; 10 bases fit TRBD1. Germline-derived CDR1 and CDR2 are SGHRS and YFSETQ. Trimming took 9 bases from V and 6 from J; bases not matched to a gene: 13. The CDR3 loop spans 15 amino acids. The DNA for the CDR3 is TGCGCCACTGCGGACAGGGGGGCCTCAGGCGATACGCAGTATTTT. Encoded protein: CATADRGASGDTQYF.

This clone was counted once. This CDR3 is CARASGPYEQYF. CDR3 nucleotides: TGTGCCCGGGCTAGCGGACCCTACGAGCAGTACTTC. J is TRBJ2-7 and V is TRBV30, with 7 bases lining up with TRBD2. Germline assignment: CDR1 GTSNPN and CDR2 SVGIG (reference sequence). V was pared by 8 bases and J by 2 bases, with 6 bases of the junction left unmatched. The CDR3 length is 12 residues.

The chain is built from TRBV3-1 (or the pseudogene TRBV3-2) and TRBJ2-3; 8 nucleotides match TRBD2. The CDR3 totals 15 residues. Germline loops: CDR1 LGHDT, CDR2 YNNKEL (reference sequence). V was clipped by 7 bases and J by 3 bases; unmatched bases: 9. The CDR3 DNA is TGTGCCAGCACCCTTAAGAAGCGGGGGACAGATACGCAGTATTTT. It encodes CASTLKKRGTDTQYF.

The V and J genes are TRBV20-1 and TRBJ1-1; D possibly corresponds to TRBD1 (6 bases). V dropped 3 bases and J dropped 1 base, with 12 bases sitting between them. This CDR3 has 14 amino acids. Germline V gives CDR1 DFQATT, CDR2 SNEGSKA (reference sequence). CDR3 residues: CSASGGGGNTEAFF. DNA for the CDR3: TGCAGTGCTAGTGGGGGGGGCGGGAACACTGAAGCTTTCTTT.

The J gene is TRBJ1-2, the V gene TRBV12-3 or TRBV12-4; the D is unclear. Trimming cost V 2 bases and J 2 bases, with 6 bases left between them. The CDR3 sequence is 13 residues long. Here the CDR3 DNA reads TGTGCCAGCAGTTTAAACACAAACTATGGCTACACCTTC. Translation gives CASSLNTNYGYTF.

The chain combines TRBV10-2 with TRBJ2-7; possibly TRBD1 for D (5 bases). Germline CDR1 is WSHSY and CDR2 is SAAADI. CDR3 size: 14 residues. V gave up 10 bases and J gave up 0 bases, with 16 bases separating them. CDR3 coding DNA: TGCGCCACCAGGCAAAGGGGCTTCTCCTACGAGCAGTACTTC. Protein product: CATRQRGFSYEQYF.

The chain employs TRBV28 and TRBJ2-2; 7 bases match TRBD1. The CDR3 is made up of 16 amino acids. V gave up 2 bases and J gave up 0 bases; unmatched junction bases: 3. Per the germline V gene, CDR1 is MDHEN and CDR2 is SYDVKM. This CDR3 is CASSLLQGANTGELFF. DNA of the CDR3: TGTGCCAGCAGTTTACTTCAGGGGGCGAACACCGGGGAGCTGTTTTTT. Full variable domain (rest looked up from reference TRBV28 and TRBJ2-2): DVKVTQSSRYLVKRTGEKVFLECVQDMDHENMFWYRQDPGLGLRLIYFSYDVKMKEKGDIPEGYSVSREKKERFSLILESASTNQTSMYLCASSLLQGANTGELFFGEGSRLTVL.

The chain is built from TRBV5-1 and TRBJ2-3; possibly TRBD1 for D (6 bases). Germline-derived CDR1 and CDR2 are SGHRS and YFSETQ. The CDR3 has 14 amino acids. V lost 4 bases, J lost 3 bases, and 12 bases lay in between. This CDR3 reads CASSPTGPTDTQYF. The CDR3 coding sequence is TGCGCCAGCAGCCCTACAGGGCCTACAGATACGCAGTATTTT.

The J gene is TRBJ2-3, the V gene TRBV29-1; D is unclear. V was trimmed by 6 bases and J by 6 bases, leaving 10 bases between them. Germline V lookup: CDR1 SQVTM, CDR2 ANQGSEA. This CDR3 has 11 amino acids. In DNA form, the CDR3 reads TGCAGCGTGCCCGCCGGGGATACGCAGTATTTT. Its protein product is CSVPAGDTQYF.

The J gene is TRBJ2-5, the V gene TRBV2; perhaps TRBD2 as D (5 bases). V lost 3 bases, J lost 2 bases, and 10 bases lay in between. Germline V gene data show CDR1 as SNHLY and CDR2 as FYNNEI. This CDR3 has 14 residues. The CDR3 bases are TGTGCCAGCAGTGAGTTGAAGCGGCAAGAGACCCAGTACTTC. This gives the protein CASSELKRQETQYF.

In regard to this clone: One junction end disagrees with the germline gene, perhaps due to a read error. The genes are TRBV5-6 and TRBJ2-2; perhaps D is TRBD1 or TRBD2 (5 bases each). The germline gives CDR1 SGHDT, CDR2 YYEEEE. CDR3 length: 15 residues. Here the CDR3 reads CASILGQEDTGELFF. The CDR3 nucleotides read TGTGCCAGCATCTTGGGGCAGGAGGACACCGGGGAGCTGTTTTTT. The full variable domain, with the rest looked up from reference TRBV5-6 and TRBJ2-2, is DAGVTQSPTHLIKTRGQQVTLRCSPKSGHDTVSWYQQALGQGPQFIFQYYEEEERQRGNFPDRFSGHQFPNYSSELNVNALLLGDSALYLCASILGQEDTGELFFGEGSRLTVL.

The chain uses TRBV10-3 and TRBJ2-2; 8 nucleotides line up with TRBD1. The germline V gene encodes CDR1 ENHRY and CDR2 SYGVKD. The length of the CDR3 is 15 residues. V lost 3 bases, J lost 4 bases, and 4 bases stayed unmatched. CDR3 bases: TGTGCCATCAGTGACAGGGGGCAAAGCACCGGGGAGCTGTTTTTT. The encoded protein is CAISDRGQSTGELFF.

The V gene is TRBV6-6, the J gene TRBJ2-2; D is unresolved. The CDR3 length is 13 residues. Germline V lookup: CDR1 MNHNY, CDR2 SVGAGI (reference sequence). V was trimmed by 2 bases and J by 1 base, leaving 2 bases between them. CDR3 loop: CASSYLNTGELFF. CDR3 coding DNA: TGTGCCAGCAGTTACCTGAACACCGGGGAGCTGTTTTTT.

This chain links TRBV10-3 with TRBJ1-2; D gene unclear. V was trimmed by 2 bases and J by 5 bases, leaving 9 bases between them. CDR3 size: 13 residues. Germline-derived CDR1 and CDR2 are ENHRY and SYGVKD. Here the CDR3 DNA reads TGTGCCATCAGTGAGAGAGGGTATTATGGCTACACCTTC. This translates into CAISERGYYGYTF.

The chain employs TRBV24-1 and TRBJ2-7; 11 positions agree with TRBD2. The CDR3 length is 15 residues. V trimming: 6 bases; J trimming: 3 bases; junction bases outside the gene matches: 6. The germline V gene has CDR1 KGHDR and CDR2 SFDVKD. The CDR3 bases are TGTGCCACCAGTCCCGGACTAGCGGGCTACTACGAGCAGTACTTC. Its protein is CATSPGLAGYYEQYF.

This clone has only a few counts. V is TRBV10-3 and J is TRBJ2-3; a weak D match, TRBD2 (7 bases). The CDR3 has 15 amino acids. Germline assignment: CDR1 ENHRY and CDR2 SYGVKD. V shed 0 bases and J shed 6 bases, with 13 bases lying between them. The CDR3 DNA reads as TGTGCCATCAGTGAGTCCTTTTGGGGGGGCGATACGCAGTATTTT. Protein sequence: CAISESFWGGDTQYF.